Presented here are 32 T cell receptor beta chains from one specimen sequenced in a study of blood T cell repertoires in COVID-19. Libraries were prepared by immunoSEQ multiplex PCR; TCRdb keeps only in-frame clonotypes and omits some of them. This table has over 90,000 clones, about 91% appearing once. Sequencing was performed on peripheral blood. Receptors were obtained from a man in his late teens or twenties with acute or convalescent COVID-19.

This chain joins TRBV19 and TRBJ1-2; 7 bases match TRBD1. V was clipped by 3 bases and J by 2 bases; unmatched bases: 3. This CDR3 is built from 14 residues. The germline V gene encodes CDR1 LNHDA and CDR2 SQIVND (reference sequence). The CDR3 DNA reads TGTGCCAGTAGTATCAGGGGGGAGAACTATGGCTACACCTTC. Its protein product is CASSIRGENYGYTF.

The CDR3 reads CASSPSQGGNQPQHF. DNA for the CDR3: TGTGCCAGCTCACCGTCGCAGGGTGGCAATCAGCCCCAGCATTTT. V gene TRBV18 combines with J gene TRBJ1-5; a possible D gene is TRBD1 (5 bases). CDR1 KGHSH and CDR2 LQKENI come from the germline V gene. V gave up 3 bases and J gave up 2 bases, with 11 bases separating them. CDR3 length: 15 amino acids.

The V and J genes are TRBV7-6 and TRBJ1-1; a weak D match, TRBD1 (5 bases). Germline CDR1 is SGHVS and CDR2 is FNYEAQ. Trimming took 4 bases from V and 3 from J, leaving 21 bases between them. This CDR3 comprises 17 residues. The CDR3 here is CASSSTPGWGGYTEAFF. CDR3 DNA sequence: TGTGCCAGCAGCTCCACTCCAGGGTGGGGGGGATACACTGAAGCTTTCTTT.

J is TRBJ1-3 and V is TRBV9, with TRBD1 matching 8 bases. CDR1 SGDLS and CDR2 YYNGEE come from the germline V gene. Trimming at V came to 3 bases and at J to 0 bases, leaving 5 bases not matched to a gene. The CDR3 runs to 16 residues. The CDR3 region has the DNA TGTGCCAGCAGCGCTCGACAGGGGCTCTCTGGAAACACCATATATTTT. It encodes CASSARQGLSGNTIYF. Based on the CDR3 plus reference TRBV9 and TRBJ1-3, the full variable domain is DSGVTQTPKHLITATGQRVTLRCSPRSGDLSVYWYQQSLDQGLQFLIQYYNGEERAKGNILERFSAQQFPDLHSELNLSSLELGDSALYFCASSARQGLSGNTIYFGEGSWLTVV.

This chain uses TRBV7-2 with TRBJ2-1; 12 positions match TRBD2. The CDR3 length is 15 residues. CDR1 SGHTA and CDR2 FQGNSA come from the germline V gene. Unmatched junction bases numbered 8, after V lost 2 bases and J lost 12 bases. CDR3 region: CASSLLTSGGLGQFF. The CDR3 DNA reads TGTGCCAGCAGCTTATTGACTAGCGGGGGTCTAGGGCAGTTCTTC. Supplemented by reference TRBV7-2 and TRBJ2-1, the full variable domain reads GAGVSQSPSNKVTEKGKDVELRCDPISGHTALYWYRQSLGQGLEFLIYFQGNSAPDKSGLPSDRFSAERTGGSVSTLTIQRTQQEDSAVYLCASSLLTSGGLGQFFGPGTRLTVL.

Written as DNA, the CDR3 is TGTGCCAGCAGCGTCAACAGGGGGCTGAGCACCGGGGAGCTGTTTTTT. It is translated as CASSVNRGLSTGELFF. The rearrangement links TRBV11-3 to TRBJ2-2; 9 bases map to TRBD1. Germline trimming cut 5 bases from V and 4 bases from J; bases unmatched to any gene: 8. This CDR3 has 16 residues. CDR1 is SGHNT, CDR2 YENEEA, per germline.

The rearrangement uses TRBV27 and TRBJ2-3; D ambiguous. The germline V gene has CDR1 MNHEY and CDR2 SMNVEV (reference sequence). V lost 5 bases and J lost 4, with 19 bases in between. CDR3 size: 16 residues. The CDR3 DNA reads as TGTGCCAGCAGTCCCCCCCGGGTCCGCAGCGCAGATACGCAGTATTTT. This encodes CASSPPRVRSADTQYF.

V usage is TRBV9 and J usage is TRBJ1-3; 8 bases are shared with TRBD1. CDR1 and CDR2 (germline): SGDLS, YYNGEE. The CDR3 runs to 17 residues. V shed 3 bases and J 3 bases; nucleotides not matched to a gene: 11. The CDR3 DNA reads as TGTGCCAGCAGCGCACGTCAGGGGGCTGAAAGTGGAAACACCATATATTTT. This sequence encodes CASSARQGAESGNTIYF.

The chain couples TRBV6-5 to TRBJ1-1, with TRBD1 matching over 9 bases. Germline V gene data show CDR1 as MNHEY and CDR2 as SVGAGI. V lost 6 bases to trimming and J lost 5 bases; unmatched junction nucleotides: 7. The CDR3 is 14 amino acids. CDR3 DNA sequence: TGTGCCAGCAGCCAGGGACAGGGTTGGACTGAAGCTTTCTTT. It is translated as CASSQGQGWTEAFF.

Points on this clone: Distinct nucleotide sequences in the sample also encode this CDR3. The V gene is TRBV11-2, the J gene TRBJ1-5, with 9 bases lining up with TRBD1. The CDR3 loop spans 18 amino acids. Trimming at V came to 4 bases and at J to 1 base, leaving 11 bases not matched to a gene. Germline V gene data show CDR1 as SGHAT and CDR2 as FQNNGV. The CDR3 DNA is TGTGCCAGCAGCTCTCCGGGACAGGGAGATAAGAGCAATCAGCCCCAGCATTTT. Translated: CASSSPGQGDKSNQPQHF.

V gene TRBV15 combines with J gene TRBJ1-1; D might be TRBD1 (5 bases). CDR1 LNHNV and CDR2 YYDKDF come from the germline V gene (reference sequence). Trimming removed 0 bases from V and 6 bases from J, with 11 bases in between. This CDR3 spans 14 amino acids. CDR3 residues: CATSREGQSAEAFF. The DNA for the CDR3 is TGTGCCACCAGCAGAGAGGGGCAGAGCGCTGAAGCTTTCTTT.

This chain links TRBV30 with TRBJ1-1, with D possibly being TRBD1 (5 bases). The germline gives CDR1 GTSNPN, CDR2 SVGIG (reference sequence). The CDR3 has 15 residues. V was trimmed by 0 bases and J by 1 base, leaving 12 bases between them. The DNA of the CDR3 is TGTGCCTGGAGTGTACCGGGGGGGACGAACACTGAAGCTTTCTTT. Translating it yields CAWSVPGGTNTEAFF.

The CDR3 is CAWSVEGGDGYTF. The CDR3 bases are TGTGCCTGGAGTGTCGAGGGAGGGGATGGCTACACCTTC. The chain carries TRBV30 and TRBJ1-2, with a weak D call TRBD1 (5 bases). V was clipped by 0 bases and J by 6 bases, with 11 bases between them. Germline CDR1 is GTSNPN and CDR2 is SVGIG (reference sequence). This CDR3 has 13 residues.

The gene calls are TRBV7-6 and TRBJ2-2; tentative D call: TRBD1 (5 bases). Per the germline V gene, CDR1 is SGHVS and CDR2 is FNYEAQ. CDR3 length equals 15 residues. V was clipped by 5 bases and J by 3 bases, with 13 bases between them. CDR3: CASSDQGFYTGELFF. Here the CDR3 DNA reads TGTGCCAGCAGCGATCAGGGTTTTTACACCGGGGAGCTGTTTTTT.

V is TRBV6-5 and J is TRBJ1-1; 7 bases align to TRBD1. This CDR3 is built from 14 residues. V shed 4 bases and J 1 base; nucleotides not matched to a gene: 3. Germline lookup yields CDR1 MNHEY and CDR2 SVGAGI. DNA of the CDR3: TGTGCCAGCAGTTCCCGGACAGGGAACACTGAAGCTTTCTTT. Encoded protein: CASSSRTGNTEAFF.

The chain recombines TRBV11-2 with TRBJ2-1; 8 nucleotides align to TRBD2. The ends lost 4 bases at V and 6 bases at J; junction bases unmatched: 8. CDR1 is SGHAT and CDR2 is FQNNGV in the germline V gene. This CDR3 region has 15 residues. The CDR3, as DNA: TGTGCCAGCAGCTCCCCTTCCCGGGAGGGCAATGAGCAGTTCTTC. It yields the protein CASSSPSREGNEQFF.

The rearrangement links TRBV27 to TRBJ1-4; no clear D gene. Trimming shortened V by 2 bases and J by 4 bases, and 8 bases separated the two germline ends. Germline V gives CDR1 MNHEY, CDR2 SMNVEV (reference sequence). The CDR3 runs 14 residues. The DNA for the CDR3 is TGTGCCAGCAGTTTAGAAGCGTTTAATGAAAAACTGTTTTTT. Protein sequence: CASSLEAFNEKLFF.

V is TRBV6-1 and J is TRBJ1-6; a possible D gene is TRBD1 (6 bases). Germline V gene lookup returns CDR1 MNHNS and CDR2 SASEGT. V was pared by 6 bases and J by 14 bases, with 14 bases between. This CDR3 is built from 12 residues. The CDR3 reads CASRTGLVTLHF. The CDR3 DNA is TGTGCCAGCAGGACAGGTCTCGTAACCCTCCACTTT.

V gene TRBV23-1 combines with J gene TRBJ2-1, with 14 bases identical to TRBD2. TRBV23-1 qualifies as an ORF whose function is uncertain. With 0 bases clipped from V and 7 bases from J, the junction kept 5 bases outside the gene matches. The CDR3 length is 17 residues. The CDR3 region has the DNA TGCGCCAGCAGTCAATCCTACGGGACTAGCGGGAGAAATGAGCAGTTCTTC. This codes for CASSQSYGTSGRNEQFF.

The chain recombines TRBV5-1 with TRBJ2-5, with 7 bases aligning to TRBD1. Germline CDR1 SGHRS, CDR2 YFSETQ. V trimming: 0 bases; J trimming: 2 bases; junction bases outside the gene matches: 4. This CDR3 is 15 amino acids long. This chain's CDR3 is CASSLGPGQQETQYF. DNA of the CDR3: TGCGCCAGCAGCTTGGGGCCGGGACAGCAAGAGACCCAGTACTTC.

CDR3 protein: CASSGSGRSSVEQFF. CDR3 nucleotide sequence: TGTGCCAGTAGTGGTAGCGGGAGGTCTTCTGTTGAGCAGTTCTTC. V usage is TRBV19 and J usage is TRBJ2-1, with 10 nucleotides matching TRBD2. V dropped 5 bases and J dropped 9; count of bases not matched to a gene: 10. The CDR3 is 15 amino acids. The germline CDR1 and CDR2 sequences are LNHDA and SQIVND (reference sequence).

In its sample, this clone was seen once. V gene TRBV13 combines with J gene TRBJ2-1, with 8 bases identical to TRBD1. CDR3 size: 15 residues. V was clipped by 5 bases and J by 1 base; unmatched bases: 4. Germline V gives CDR1 PRHDT, CDR2 FYEKMQ (reference sequence). The CDR3: CASSLWTGSYNEQFF. CDR3 nucleotides: TGTGCCAGCAGCCTTTGGACAGGGTCCTACAATGAGCAGTTCTTC. Filled out from reference TRBV13 and TRBJ2-1, the complete variable domain reads AAGVIQSPRHLIKEKRETATLKCYPIPRHDTVYWYQQGPGQDPQFLISFYEKMQSDKGSIPDRFSAQQFSDYHSELNMSSLELGDSALYFCASSLWTGSYNEQFFGPGTRLTVL.

The rearrangement uses TRBV5-1 and TRBJ2-7, with 7 bases that match TRBD1. CDR3 length: 16 amino acids. The germline gives CDR1 SGHRS, CDR2 YFSETQ. V gave up 2 bases and J gave up 3 bases; unmatched junction bases: 11. The CDR3 protein is CASSFALTGEGYEQYF. The CDR3 DNA reads as TGCGCCAGCAGCTTCGCCCTTACAGGGGAAGGCTACGAGCAGTACTTC.

The chain employs TRBV7-9 and TRBJ2-1; 9 bases are a match to TRBD2. CDR1 SEHNR and CDR2 FQNEAQ come from the germline V gene (reference sequence). The CDR3 consists of 17 residues. V dropped 5 bases and J dropped 4; count of bases not matched to a gene: 12. CDR3 nucleotides: TGTGCCAGCAGCCAAACGTTCGCGGGAGGGGGATACAATGAGCAGTTCTTC. It yields the protein CASSQTFAGGGYNEQFF.

The chain recombines TRBV5-1 with TRBJ2-1, with 10 bases lining up with TRBD2. The CDR3 consists of 14 residues. Germline V gene data show CDR1 as SGHRS and CDR2 as YFSETQ. V was clipped by 8 bases and J by 4 bases; unmatched bases: 6. The CDR3, as DNA: TGCGCCAGTCACCTAGCGGGGGATTACAATGAGCAGTTCTTC. It encodes CASHLAGDYNEQFF.

The CDR3 protein is CASTRRRQRTTDTQYF. CDR3 DNA: TGTGCCAGTACCCGCCGCCGACAGCGCACCACAGATACGCAGTATTTT. The V gene is TRBV19, the J gene TRBJ2-3, with a possible D match to TRBD1 (5 bases). Germline lookup yields CDR1 LNHDA and CDR2 SQIVND (reference sequence). The CDR3 is made up of 16 amino acids. Trimming took off 7 bases at V and 2 bases at J, with 19 bases between the two ends.

V usage is TRBV30 and J usage is TRBJ1-2; 7 nucleotides line up with TRBD1. Germline V lookup: CDR1 GTSNPN, CDR2 SVGIG (reference sequence). V lost 0 bases and J lost 5; bases outside the gene matches: 3. The CDR3 extends over 13 amino acids. The CDR3 sequence is CAWSVGQVYGYTF. For the CDR3, the DNA is TGTGCCTGGAGTGTAGGACAGGTATATGGCTACACCTTC.

V usage is TRBV24-1 and J usage is TRBJ1-2; 11 bases match TRBD1. Trimming took 3 bases from V and 4 from J; bases not matched to a gene: 6. CDR1 KGHDR and CDR2 SFDVKD come from the germline V gene. The CDR3 loop spans 16 amino acids. The CDR3 is CATSDPGTGGGYGYTF. In nucleotides, the CDR3 is TGTGCCACCAGTGATCCCGGGACAGGGGGTGGCTATGGCTACACCTTC.

The CDR3 here is CASSPPQGGMTEAFF. The CDR3 DNA is TGTGCCAGCTCACCACCACAGGGGGGGATGACTGAAGCTTTCTTT. The chain combines TRBV18 with TRBJ1-1; 8 bases agree with TRBD1. The CDR3 is made up of 15 amino acids. The J segment lost 5 bases and the V segment lost 0 bases, leaving 5 bases of the junction unmatched. The germline V gene has CDR1 KGHSH and CDR2 LQKENI. The full variable domain, rest sourced from reference TRBV18 and TRBJ1-1, is NAGVMQNPRHLVRRRGQEARLRCSPMKGHSHVYWYRQLPEEGLKFMVYLQKENIIDESGMPKERFSAEFPKEGPSILRIQQVVRGDSAAYFCASSPPQGGMTEAFFGQGTRLTVV.

The CDR3 protein is CASSLVGAGTGTYEQYF. The CDR3 bases are TGCGCCAGCAGCTTGGTGGGGGCCGGGACAGGGACCTACGAGCAGTACTTC. The rearrangement joins TRBV5-1 to TRBJ2-7; TRBD1 aligns across 9 bases. The V gene's germline CDR1 is SGHRS and CDR2 YFSETQ. The CDR3 consists of 17 residues. Germline trimming cut 0 bases from V and 2 bases from J; bases unmatched to any gene: 9.

V is TRBV19 and J is TRBJ2-3; 7 bases agree with TRBD2. The CDR3 covers 16 residues. Per germline, CDR1 LNHDA and CDR2 SQIVND (reference sequence). The J segment lost 0 bases and the V segment lost 6 bases, leaving 9 bases of the junction unmatched. The CDR3 region is CASSDNGRRSTDTQYF. CDR3 nucleotides: TGTGCCAGTAGCGATAACGGGAGGCGGAGCACAGATACGCAGTATTTT.

V usage is TRBV27 and J usage is TRBJ2-7; 9 bases agree with TRBD1. This CDR3 has 14 amino acids. Per germline, CDR1 MNHEY and CDR2 SMNVEV (reference sequence). The V segment lost 5 bases and the J segment 5 bases; nucleotides outside the gene matches: 7. The CDR3 loop is CASSLDRGTNEQYF. The CDR3, as DNA: TGTGCCAGCAGTCTGGACAGGGGAACGAACGAGCAGTACTTC.